This T cell receptor beta chain comes out of a study of cytomegalovirus exposure and HLA in healthy donors. 60 Vbeta and 13 Jbeta primers were used in PCR. Libraries were prepared by immunoSEQ multiplex PCR; TCRdb keeps only in-frame clonotypes and omits some of them. The table lists about 200,000 clones. Participants comprised healthy donors of bone marrow. The CDR3 has 14 amino acids. Trimming shortened V by 6 bases and J by 1 base, and 12 bases separated the two germline ends. The germline V gene encodes CDR1 SGHTA and CDR2 FQGNSA. The chain couples TRBV7-2 to TRBJ1-1, with D possibly matching TRBD1 (6 bases). This TCR came from a girl aged 2-9 years in good health and CMV-seropositive. Sequencing used PBMCs. CDR3 in amino acids: CASSRTGSNTEAFF. CDR3 in DNA: TGTGCCAGCAGTCGCACAGGGTCGAACACTGAAGCTTTCTTT.